This T cell receptor beta chain was captured in a study of blood T cell repertoires in COVID-19 (dated by TCRdb to 2020 to 2021). Describing the broader study: Collaborator samples came from the United States, Italy and Spain and covered acute and convalescent phases of COVID-19. Samples came from the ongoing ImmuneRACE study (first 160 participants) plus 1,254 subjects from 6 global collaborators. A freely available public database, intended as a resource for researchers studying the immune response to SARS-CoV-2, is where the repertoires were released. Nearly every sample came with metadata listing a de-identified subject ID, COVID-19 status, age in years and sex. The material from the prospective study consisted of cDNA or gDNA derived from T cells, B-cell-depleted T cells, or PBMCs. The dataset comprised deeply sampled blood TCRbeta repertoires from subjects exposed to, actively infected with, or recovered from COVID-19. HLA class I and class II types, where available, came from metadata supplied by the sample provider rather than from assay-based typing. Summary of the overall study and its limitations: The quantity of clinical and demographic metadata differed by source and by participant and was supplied without curation.

TCRbeta CDR3 regions were amplified from genomic DNA by means of the immunoSEQ Assay, a bias-controlled multiplex PCR. The study's own analysis went as follows. The number of nucleated cells in each sample was estimated from the amplification of reference gene primers within the assay. Sequence reads were collapsed and filtered to measure the absolute abundance of every unique TCRbeta CDR3 rearrangement. For each sample, productive Simpson clonality was calculated by taking the square root of Simpson's diversity index across productive rearrangements. Here the immuneACCESS table is served through TCRdb, limited to in-frame sequences with V and J called. Missing clones are a known gap in these copies; in checked studies unresolved V genes cover under half, and the rest lacks a known reason. That table supplies the V and J calls and clone size; D and trimming were determined from the DNA. Across this sample there are roughly 240,000 clones, with 83% seen only once. The top ten clones comprise 4.6% of the sample.

In regard to this clone: The antigen it recognizes is unknown. No clone much larger than this one lies a single base away; base qualities are absent.

A second Seattle source provided samples from volunteer blood donors who had recovered from COVID-19. Each collaborating institution followed its own protocols to collect whole blood in K2EDTA tubes. For TCRbeta analysis, collaborator samples were shipped as frozen whole blood, as isolated PBMCs, or as DNA extracted from either sample type. Its CDR3 holds 14 amino acids, cysteine through phenylalanine. Kept here is only the CDR3 DNA, which spans 42 bases and is read in frame from base 1. The germline V gene gives CDR1 as SGHRS and CDR2 as YFSETQ. Germline trimming amounts to 4 bases on V and 8 bases on J, with 10 as the count of junction bases outside the gene matches.

The sequencing input was peripheral blood. The TCR was taken from a man between 60 and 75 years old who had recovered from COVID-19. Recombination linked TRBV5-1 to TRBJ1-2, with 8 middle bases fitting TRBD1. The sequence in DNA is TGCGCCAGCAGCCAAGGACAGGGAGATAAGGGCTACACCTTC. Translated, this is CASSQGQGDKGYTF.